This record covers a single T cell receptor beta chain. Its antigen is unidentified. The sample is drawn from a study of Graves' ophthalmopathy and Graves' hyperthyroidism. Study-wide points: The model achieved under 71% sensitivity and under 75% specificity for ophthalmopathy progression. Blood was where most expanded thyroid clonotypes above 0.001 frequency also turned up.

Investigators amplified TCR beta CDR3 regions from RNA transcripts. The authors performed first-round RT-PCR with HTBI primers and then a second-round multiplex PCR. TCRdb reanalysed the multiplex PCR reads using MiXCR and keeps one entry per CDR3 protein. The table records around 1,200,000 distinct CDR3 sequences, 35% to 40% of them present only once. Aged 18 to 65, the patients with hyperthyroidism had under 2 months' duration and were newly diagnosed. V was pared by 5 bases and J by 3 bases, with 13 bases between. There are 14 residues in the CDR3. The chain couples TRBV12-3 or TRBV12-4 to TRBJ1-2; D not resolved. The sequence was obtained from an adult man with Graves' hyperthyroidism. Sample: peripheral blood or thyroid tissue (not recorded which). This CDR3 is CASSPSEPYYGYTF. The CDR3, as DNA: TGTGCCAGCAGTCCCAGTGAGCCGTACTATGGCTACACCTTC.